The next 3 T cell receptor beta chains were all read from a single sample in a study of T cell repertoires in cytomegalovirus infection (dated by TCRdb to the late 2010s). Read against the paper, the sample's treatment or condition label means: in vitro stimulation with specific CMV peptide epitopes to enrich CMV-specific T cells. Sequencing used an Illumina HiSeq 1500. In TCRdb, the public reads were trimmed at Q25 with fastp and aligned with MiXCR, with productive beta chains retained. When rows share a CDR3 protein, they turn into one entry using the most common DNA and genes. The sample profile shows around 770,000 distinct CDR3 sequences; about 28% of them were found once. The top ten hold under 15% of the sample. Their specific antigens are unknown. This specimen consisted of cultured CD8+ T cells from PBMCs, obtained from culture after CMV antigen stimulation. All receptors derive from a human donor in good health (CMV status not recorded). Some clones in this sample may be carry-over from other donors' samples.

About this clonotype: One end of the junction fails to match germline, which may point to a read error. V is TRBV12-3 or TRBV12-4 and J is TRBJ2-1; 9 nucleotides line up with TRBD2. CDR3 length: 15 residues. CDR3 loop: CASTASGLAYNDQFF. The DNA of the CDR3 is TGTGCCAGTACCGCGTCGGGACTAGCTTACAATGATCAGTTCTTC.

This rearrangement joins TRBV4-1 to TRBJ2-1, with 8 bases fitting TRBD1. CDR3 length: 16 residues. The J segment lost 5 bases and the V segment lost 1 base, leaving 7 bases of the junction unmatched. Germline CDR1 MGHRA, CDR2 YSYEKL. CDR3 in DNA: TGCGCCAGCAGCCAAGTGGACAGGGTTCACGACAATGAGCAGTTCTTC. This sequence encodes CASSQVDRVHDNEQFF.

The chain combines TRBV9 with TRBJ2-7, with 8 nucleotides matching TRBD1. The trim removed 4 bases at V and 1 base at J, leaving 7 bases unmatched. CDR1 and CDR2 (germline): SGDLS, YYNGEE. This CDR3 has 15 residues. The CDR3, as DNA: TGTGCCAGCAGCCTCCGGACAGGGATTTCCTACGAGCAGTACTTC. Translated: CASSLRTGISYEQYF.